This T cell receptor beta chain was identified in a study of blood T cell repertoires in COVID-19. Study as a whole: Samples representing acute and convalescent COVID-19 were sourced from the United States, Italy and Spain. PBMCs, B-cell-depleted T cells, or T cells provided the cDNA or gDNA that made up the material.

Authors' analysis steps: Reference gene primer amplification in the assay estimated nucleated cell counts. TCRdb keeps only in-frame clones here, not all; method: immunoSEQ multiplex PCR. V, J and clone size were drawn from that table, and D and trimming were deduced from the DNA. The table lists about 86,000 clones, 65% to 80% of them singletons, with about 10% in the top ten. This clone has only a few counts. The CDR3 totals 15 residues. Germline V CDR1 and CDR2: MNHEY, SMNVEV (reference sequence). Deletions cut 5 bases from V and 5 bases from J, with 18 bases between. V usage is TRBV27 and J usage is TRBJ1-1; D might be TRBD1 (5 bases). The origin of this receptor is a man in his 70s with acute or convalescent COVID-19. The sequencing input was peripheral blood. The CDR3 DNA sequence: TGTGCCAGCAGTCCAAGCCCGGTCAGACAGACTGAAGCTTTCTTT. Translation: CASSPSPVRQTEAFF.